This T cell receptor beta chain was obtained from a study of human T cells and chemical hapten exposure. Study-wide points: Controls had significantly fewer large CDR3 similarity clusters than were formed by expanded TCRs.

Germline loops: CDR1 DFQATT, CDR2 SNEGSKA (reference sequence). The CDR3 is 12 amino acids. V lost 1 base, J lost 8 bases, and 11 bases lay in between. Time point described: pre-sensitization, week 0. Described treatment: therapeutic diphenylcyclopropenone sensitization with weekly scalp DPC. MiXCR, applied by TCRdb to the RACE reads, yields one record per CDR3 protein. Among more than 250,000 distinct CDR3 sequences, 7.5% to 8% were seen once, and the ten largest hold 1.2%. Points on this clonotype: Antigen unknown.

The rearrangement joins TRBV20-1 to TRBJ1-2; a possible D gene is TRBD1 (6 bases). The sequences come from whole blood, collected in connection with sensitization to the hapten diphenylcyclopropenone (DPC). This receptor was identified in a man aged 18 to 30 with alopecia areata. Some clones in this sample may be carry-over from other donors' samples. The CDR3 DNA is TGCAGTGCTAGAGCCAGGGGTTGGGGCTACACCTTC. Encoded protein: CSARARGWGYTF.